This T cell receptor (beta chain) came from a study of cytomegalovirus exposure and HLA in healthy donors (dated by TCRdb to 2015 to 2018). The study in broad terms: An earlier analysis of some 600 of the donors reported about 300 Gb of sequence data and roughly 120 million unique TCR beta sequences obtained from around 170 million T cells. Roughly 310 gigabases of sequencing data and approximately 93 million unique TCR sequences were included in an early release covering about 620 HLA-typed donors. Among the approximately 430 genotyped donors, around 81% belonged to the genetic ancestry cluster associated with self-reported Caucasian donors. The study was designed to test whether signatures of past pathogen exposure could be identified by cataloging public T cell receptors. The study used immunosequencing to profile the T cell repertoires of around 600 subjects and linked those repertoires to cytomegalovirus serostatus. Along with the approximately 650-subject first cohort, a separate validation cohort of around 120 different subjects was used. High-throughput TCR immunosequencing, statistical association of individual TCRs with disease status, and machine learning were combined to predict cytomegalovirus infection status. In a later analysis, previously published TCR beta repertoires from 550 to 750 donors were re-analyzed and high-resolution HLA genotyping was added so that TCR occurrence patterns could be studied. The later analysis used no new phenotypic data to find candidate immune exposures, relying instead on TCR beta sequences and their occurrence across donors. An earlier analysis of some 600 of the donors applied high-throughput TCR beta sequencing to assess whether each TCR beta V gene segment acted as functional or pseudogenic. Donor age, sex, ethnicity and CMV serostatus were collected together with the repertoire data. A later genetic analysis took genome-wide SNP genotypes for about three fifths of the roughly 700 donors and used that subset as a discovery cohort. All discovery cohort repertoires had been generated using a single sequencing platform. HLA typing covered class I and class II loci at four-digit resolution. The number of donors typed differed by locus, with 629-630 for A, B, C, DRB1 and DQB1, around 500 for DQA1, under 610 for DPA1, and 472 for DPB1. Several DR-DQ haplotypes were treated as single units for association and clustering because of strong linkage in the cohort. Among roughly 400 genotyped donors of the cohort, an average of about 240,000 unique TCR beta nucleotide sequences were sequenced per donor, 15% to 20% of them non-productive.

Library method: the immunoSEQ multiplex PCR assay. For the multiplex PCR, a mixture combining 60 forward primers for TCR Vbeta segments and 13 reverse primers for TCR Jbeta segments was used. Amplification of the CDR3 region of rearranged TCR beta genes was performed with a multiplex PCR assay on genomic DNA. The Illumina HiSeq System was used to sequence the amplified TCR beta libraries as 87-base-pair reads. The paper's data handling went like this. A later analysis counted some 74 million unique TCR beta chains across the 650 to 800 repertoires, and some 11 million of these chains were shared by at least two donors. Raw reads were error-corrected and collapsed into unique sequences with a nearest-neighbor algorithm that merged closely related sequences to remove PCR and sequencing errors. To assign V, D and J gene segments, CDR3 sequences were aligned to IMGT reference sequences. For a sequence to be retained, a match of at least six nucleotides to both a V gene segment and a J gene segment was required. Rearrangements were called productive when the CDR3 lacked stop codons and stayed in frame with V and J; all others were non-productive. Following IMGT convention, CDR3 was defined as the stretch from the second conserved V-encoded cysteine up to the conserved J-encoded phenylalanine. The earlier analysis of some 540 of the donors excluded any sequence lacking an unambiguous match to a single V gene segment. In an earlier analysis of 500 to 750 of the donors, V segments were called functional above 56.7% productive rearrangements and were called segregating when the between-donor standard deviation exceeded 5%. A statistical classification framework was built to diagnose cytomegalovirus status from the catalog of TCR beta chain sequences. In a later analysis, V and J genes were assigned by comparing TCR nucleotide sequences against IMGT/GENE-DB human TR gene sequences. In a later analysis, CDR3 sequences and most-parsimonious VDJ recombination scenarios were assigned using the TCRdist pipeline. In a later analysis, each TCR beta chain was defined by its CDR3 amino acid sequence together with its V-gene family, and reads lacking a unique V-gene family were excluded. As a way to deal with suspected cross-contamination and a sequencing artifact, a later analysis dropped 450 to 700 nucleotide sequences that were highly shared and had low generation probability. A later analysis calculated a clonal expansion index for each public chain from normalized within-repertoire ranks of inferred template counts. Generation probabilities in a later analysis came from a VDJ recombination model fitted to out-of-frame rearrangements, and those results were checked against IGoR. In a later analysis, TCR-TCR, TCR-HLA and TCR-CMV co-occurrence was scored with hypergeometric tests, and a repertoire-size bias correction was applied to TCR pairs. False discovery rates were estimated in a later analysis by permuting HLA or CMV assignments 20 times. A later analysis grouped co-occurring TCRs with DBSCAN, adding TCRdist sequence similarity when clustering within HLA-allele-positive subsets. Co-occurrence clustering excluded repertoires with fewer than 30,000 or more than 120,000 public chains, plus five with anomalous nucleotide sharing. Entries here come from immuneACCESS through TCRdb and include only in-frame sequences with V and J called. Some clones fail to appear in such tables; in the studies checked, an unresolved V gene covers under half of the shortfall, and the cause of the remainder is unknown. V and J calls and clone size are those listed in that table; D and trimming were worked out from the DNA. In all, the sample holds roughly 150,000 clones, and approximately 80% of those were seen once. Together, the top ten hold around 15% of the sample.

Sequences MNHEY (CDR1) and SVGAGI (CDR2) are obtained from the germline V gene. Its CDR3 holds 13 amino acids, cysteine through phenylalanine. Of the read, only the CDR3 DNA is kept; its 39 bases are in frame from base 1. V lost 7 bases and J lost 4 bases, and the count of bases not matched to a germline gene is 3. Worth noting for this clone: Its recognized antigen is unknown. Base qualities are not provided; no much larger clone lies one nucleotide away.

The cohort comprised under 700 healthy bone marrow donors. At the time of sampling, all cohort members were nominally healthy, though unrecorded immune exposures were likely present. The donor tested CMV seronegative, placing the donor among the 350 to 400 seronegative members of the cohort. Every donor gave a peripheral blood sample, and the peripheral blood mononuclear cells from that sample were used for TCR beta sequencing. The Qiagen DNeasy Blood Extraction Kit was used to extract genomic DNA from the blood cell samples. General conclusions and limits of the study: An earlier analysis of roughly 570 of the donors showed that most TCR beta V segments appeared in productive rearrangements either about 87% or about 30% of the time, which broadly matched IMGT annotations. In a later analysis, most CMV-associated TCR beta chains were found to appear HLA-restricted, with HLA associations seemingly driven largely by CMV exposure. A later analysis associated about 17,000 TCR beta sequences with specific HLA alleles at a false discovery rate of 0.05. Only TCR beta chains were sequenced in this cohort, and the absence of alpha or paired-chain data limited detectable features. The study gave a list of about 170 TCR beta chains associated with cytomegalovirus. According to a later analysis, parvovirus B19, influenza, CMV and Epstein-Barr virus appeared linked to several top co-occurrence clusters. Linkage disequilibrium might explain the correlated functional status among segregating V segments, but an unknown experimental factor could not be excluded. In vitro tests confirmed that three of the cytomegalovirus-associated TCR beta chains recognize cytomegalovirus antigens. A later genetic analysis associated a missense DCLRE1C variant with V-gene and J-gene trimming of TCR beta chains, and an independent cohort replicated the association. Most TCR sequences were seen in very few donors, while some public TCRs were found in many individuals. Because some donors lacked HLA typing at each locus, the association tests relied only on the typed subset. Because the 87-base-pair reads could not distinguish some IMGT-functional V segments, including TRBV6-2 and TRBV6-3, those segments were excluded. In both the original and validation cohorts, the classifier was reported to diagnose cytomegalovirus status with high specificity and sensitivity. In a later genetic analysis, fewer N-insertions in productive TCRs were reported among donors in an Asian-associated ancestry cluster than the roughly 700-donor mean. In a later analysis, the rate of TCR association differed among HLA loci, with DRB1 alleles having the most associated TCRs and HLA-C alleles having the fewest. Assigning TCR associations to individual alleles was difficult when HLA alleles, especially DR and DQ, strongly co-occurred. According to the authors, the approach could potentially be generalized to other disease states and immunological phenotypes. The only immune exposure information available for the cohort was CMV serostatus. Roughly uniform sequencing depth across donors was assumed in presence/absence analyses, although this assumption may not hold. A cluster of highly shared sequence variants was judged likely to be a technical artifact of the sequencing pipeline. In a later analysis, HLA-associated TCR beta chains showed more clonal expansion and lower generation probabilities than non-associated chains that were equally common. A further reported finding was that TCR beta sequences accurately predicted the HLA-A and HLA-B alleles for most subjects in the first cohort. Because counts were too low, some 17 rarely observed V segments, including chromosome 9 orphons, were left out of the earlier analysis of some 640 of the donors.

Input material: PBMCs. Rearrangement joined TRBV6-5 to TRBJ1-1; the junction holds 10 bases that match TRBD1. This clonotype was obtained from a woman in her 40s in good health and CMV-seronegative. The bases are TGTGCCAGCAAAGGACAGGGGGTCACTGAAGCTTTCTTT. This codes for CASKGQGVTEAFF.